The clone carrying this T cell receptor beta chain was seen many times. Its antigen is not known. The sample belongs to a study of human T cells and chemical hapten exposure. At the level of the study: Per-sample TCR yield variation was attributed mainly to small pooled library volume differences.

Whole-study results and caveats: The number of TCRs over 1 in 1000 frequency stayed unchanged after DPC.

Time point in this sample: healthy volunteer bleed at 2 weeks. It was unfractionated whole blood from which total RNA was extracted. The V end lost 0 bases, the J end lost 7 bases, and 10 bases lay between the germline ends. From germline, CDR1 is MGHRA and CDR2 YSYEKL. The CDR3 contains 14 residues. For the library, individual cDNA molecules each received unique molecular identifiers. TCRdb passed the RACE reads through MiXCR, listing each CDR3 protein once. The profile covers about 47,000 distinct CDR3 sequences, with approximately 4.8% appearing a single time and 5.8% taken by the ten largest. This clonotype originated in a human donor in good health. Some clones in this sample may be carry-over from other donors' samples. This rearrangement joins TRBV4-1 to TRBJ1-5; D unclear. The sequenced sample consisted of whole blood. The CDR3 DNA reads TGCGCCAGCAGCCAAGAGACACTAAGCCAGCCCCAGCATTTT. Protein sequence: CASSQETLSQPQHF.